The entry below describes one T cell receptor beta chain. Its antigen is as yet unknown. Germline CDR1 and CDR2: SGHKS and YYEKEE (reference sequence). The CDR3 is 14 residues long. V trimming: 4 bases; J trimming: 4 bases; junction bases outside the gene matches: 4. The data derive from a study of T cell responses to AZD1222 COVID-19 vaccine. Study details: Doses given second, at about 4 or about 12 weeks, were pooled.

This table comes from immunoSEQ multiplex PCR, and its TCRdb copy is limited to in-frame clones, with some not included. Counted here are fewer than 110,000 clones, more than 70% occurring once; the ten biggest clones make up about 1.5%. General study points: Breadth and depth of Spike-specific TCRs rose after two AZD1222 doses. Targets within unmutated variant regions were reportedly found for nearly half of spike-specific TCRs. Donors skewed white British and female; clonal diversity was possibly underestimated.

The chain recombines TRBV5-5 with TRBJ1-5; TRBD1 agrees at 8 bases. The receptor's source is an adult in good health. The material sequenced was peripheral blood, taken on day 0 of AZD1222 vaccination. The CDR3 protein is CASSQGAWNQPQHF. CDR3 bases: TGTGCCAGCAGCCAGGGGGCATGGAATCAGCCCCAGCATTTT.